What follows are 6 T cell receptor beta chains derived from one specimen sequenced in a study of blood T cells in healthy people across ages (dated by TCRdb to between 2015 and 2017). Preparation of the library involved 5' RACE. TCRdb names Illumina HiSeq 2500 as the instrument used. A second PCR of roughly 6 to 11 cycles was performed with a sample-barcoded 5' primer and a J-beta primer mix. Clones were called with MiXCR by TCRdb after fastp trimmed the public reads at Q25, and only in-frame beta chains were retained. Each entry is one CDR3 protein sequence, shown with its most common DNA and genes. Counted in this sample were just over 800,000 distinct CDR3 sequences; around 68% of them appeared once. Jointly, the top ten make up around a quarter of the sample. Material: blood. The receptors here all came from a man under 40 in good health.

The genes are TRBV7-8 and TRBJ2-3; tentatively, D is TRBD2 (6 bases). Looked up from germline, CDR1 is SGHVS and CDR2 is FQNEAQ. V gave up 3 bases and J gave up 3 bases, with 19 bases separating them. CDR3 length: 17 residues. The chain's CDR3 is CASSFYAVLSGTDTQYF. DNA of the CDR3: TGTGCCAGCAGCTTTTATGCCGTGCTCAGCGGGACAGATACGCAGTATTTT.

CDR3 nucleotides: TGCAGTGCTCCGAGGGGAGGGGGCGAGCAGTACTTC. It specifies CSAPRGGGEQYF. This chain uses TRBV20-1 with TRBJ2-5, with D possibly being TRBD2 (7 bases). The DNA end lines up better with TRBJ2-7; the J call may be wrong. Germline V gene data show CDR1 as DFQATT and CDR2 as SNEGSKA (reference sequence). This CDR3 comprises 12 residues.

The genes are TRBV29-1 and TRBJ1-4; D might be TRBD1 (6 bases). This CDR3 is built from 13 residues. Looked up from germline, CDR1 is SQVTM and CDR2 is ANQGSEA. Trimming removed 7 bases at V and 4 bases at J, with 13 bases between. Written as DNA, the CDR3 is TGCAGCGCTCTACAGGGTAGTAATGAAAAACTGTTTTTT. This gives the protein CSALQGSNEKLFF.

The chain joins TRBV20-1 to TRBJ2-4; perhaps TRBD2 as D (6 bases). Germline V gene sequence: CDR1 DFQATT, CDR2 SNEGSKA (reference sequence). The CDR3 has 15 amino acids. V was shortened by 3 bases and J by 13 bases, with 25 bases between the two germline ends. This CDR3 is CSARPPGLTVGRQYF. CDR3 in DNA: TGCAGTGCTAGGCCCCCGGGACTCACGGTGGGTCGGCAGTACTTC.

This clonotype turned up a few times. The chain joins TRBV7-9 to TRBJ2-5; 7 bases line up with TRBD1. V was clipped by 5 bases and J by 4 bases; unmatched bases: 7. The germline gives CDR1 SEHNR, CDR2 FQNEAQ (reference sequence). CDR3 length equals 14 residues. CDR3 bases: TGTGCCAGCAGCCGTACAGGGGAAGGAGAGACCCAGTACTTC. This translates into CASSRTGEGETQYF. The full variable domain, completed using reference TRBV7-9 and TRBJ2-5, is DTGVSQNPRHKITKRGQNVTFRCDPISEHNRLYWYRQTLGQGPEFLTYFQNEAQLEKSRLLSDRFSAERPKGSFSTLEIQRTEQGDSAMYLCASSRTGEGETQYFGPGTRLLVL.

The rearrangement joins TRBV20-1 to TRBJ1-2; D not certain. V was trimmed by 6 bases and J by 3 bases, leaving 8 bases between them. The length of the CDR3 is 11 residues. Germline V CDR1 and CDR2: DFQATT, SNEGSKA (reference sequence). The CDR3 loop is CSAPRDYGYTF. In DNA form, the CDR3 reads TGCAGTGCCCCCCGGGACTATGGCTACACCTTC.